The source of this T cell receptor beta chain is a study of graft-versus-host responses after intestinal transplantation. On the study more broadly: Multivisceral, liver-intestinal, or isolated intestinal transplants were received by the recipients.

Profiled with immunoSEQ multiplex PCR; TCRdb holds only in-frame clones, not every one. The sample lists some 40,000 clones; about 85% were seen once. Investigators treated the graft tissue so that it released intraepithelial and lamina propria lymphocytes. Per the germline V gene, CDR1 is SEHNR and CDR2 is FQNEAQ (reference sequence). The CDR3 sequence is 14 residues long. The V and J ends lost 5 bases and 2 bases respectively, with 13 bases between them. The sample in question was ileum tissue, obtained 200 to 210 days after intestinal transplant. J is TRBJ2-7 and V is TRBV7-9; D remains unclear. The receptor's source is a human patient who received an intestinal transplant, so some T cells may come from the graft donor. The CDR3 here is CASSPPQDAYEQYF. The CDR3 DNA reads TGTGCCAGCAGCCCCCCGCAGGATGCCTACGAGCAGTACTTC.